The source of this T cell receptor beta chain is a study of CD8 T cells in ankylosing spondylitis. General study findings and limits: Apparently characteristic of ankylosing spondylitis blood was a TCR beta motif (roughly eight highly homologous variants). Disease-linked clones were CD8+ and relatively rare in peripheral blood. Significant enrichment of disease-linked clones was reportedly seen in matched ankylosing spondylitis synovial fluid.

Germline CDR1 is MGHRA and CDR2 is YSYEKL. The V and J ends lost 0 bases and 1 base respectively, with 9 bases between them. The CDR3 is 15 residues long. This clonotype came up a few times. Its antigen is not known. Quantitative 5'-RACE with molecular barcodes produced the TCR beta libraries. TCRdb passed the 5' RACE reads through MiXCR, listing each CDR3 protein once. This sample yields around 480,000 distinct CDR3 sequences, of which roughly a sixth are seen a single time; approximately 1% belongs to the top ten. Sequencing was carried out using blood, either unsorted or a sorted T cell fraction (not recorded which). This chain uses TRBV4-1 with TRBJ1-2; D uncertain. This TCR was sampled from a male donor with ankylosing spondylitis. CDR3 loop: CASSQDLTSNYGYTF. The DNA for the CDR3 is TGCGCCAGCAGCCAAGATCTCACTAGTAACTATGGCTACACCTTC.